A single sample gave rise to the 18 T cell receptor beta chains below, sequenced in a study of T cell repertoires in cytomegalovirus infection. TCRdb used MiXCR to reprocess the reads, holding one entry per CDR3 protein. Among approximately 240,000 distinct CDR3 sequences listed, around 12% were seen once. Sequencing was carried out using PBMCs. Source of these receptors: a human donor in good health (CMV status not recorded). Some clones in this sample may be carry-over from other donors' samples.

This clonotype was detected many times. The chain joins TRBV6-1 to TRBJ2-5, with 10 bases lining up with TRBD2. This CDR3 has 18 amino acids. Germline values: CDR1 MNHNS, CDR2 SASEGT. After removal of 9 bases from V and 1 base from J, the junction contained 17 bases not matched to a gene. DNA for the CDR3: TGTGCCAGACCTAAAAAGGGGAGTAGCGGGGGGATCCAAGAGACCCAGTACTTC. It specifies CARPKKGSSGGIQETQYF.

This clonotype was detected only a few times. This chain links TRBV4-2 with TRBJ1-1, with D unresolved. The CDR3 loop spans 17 amino acids. Deletions cut 3 bases from V and 1 base from J, with 18 bases between. Germline-derived CDR1 and CDR2 are LGHNA and YNFKEQ. This CDR3 reads CASSHAWRTDENTEAFF. CDR3 nucleotides: TGTGCCAGCAGCCACGCCTGGCGGACGGACGAGAACACTGAAGCTTTCTTT.

This rearrangement joins TRBV6-6 to TRBJ1-1; D is undetermined. CDR1 and CDR2 (germline): MNHNY, SVGAGI (reference sequence). The CDR3 is 13 residues long. V gave up 5 bases and J gave up 3 bases, with 10 bases separating them. Written as DNA, the CDR3 is TGTGCCAGCAGTCACGATTTGGACACTGAAGCTTTCTTT. Translating it yields CASSHDLDTEAFF.

This clonotype was counted only a few times. A read error may explain this, as a much larger clone is one base away. The chain uses TRBV2 and TRBJ2-7, with 10 bases that match TRBD1. V shed 5 bases, J shed 5 bases, and the junction held 6 bases outside the gene matches. The CDR3 has 14 residues. Germline V gives CDR1 SNHLY, CDR2 FYNNEI. The CDR3 loop reads CASSSGTGVDEQYF. Here the CDR3 DNA reads TGTGCCAGCAGTTCCGGGACAGGGGTCGACGAGCAGTACTTC.

This clonotype occurred many times. This sequence joins TRBV19 and TRBJ2-3; TRBD1 matches 11 bases. CDR3 length: 16 amino acids. J gave up 3 bases and V 5 bases, and 7 bases lay outside the gene matches. Germline CDR1 and CDR2: LNHDA and SQIVND (reference sequence). The CDR3 coding sequence is TGTGCCAGTAGTTCAGGACAGGGGGCAAGGACAGATACGCAGTATTTT. The encoded protein is CASSSGQGARTDTQYF.

This clonotype was counted ten times or more. The V and J genes are TRBV14 and TRBJ2-5; D not certain. Germline V gene lookup returns CDR1 SGHDN and CDR2 FVKESK. The CDR3 totals 11 residues. V lost 1 base to trimming and J lost 9 bases, with 6 bases between them. In nucleotides, the CDR3 is TGTGCCAGCAGCCAAGGCGATTCCCAGTACTTC. Translating it yields CASSQGDSQYF.

This clonotype was counted a few times. The chain combines TRBV6-1 with TRBJ2-7, with unresolved D. The CDR3 sequence is 12 residues long. The germline V gene encodes CDR1 MNHNS and CDR2 SASEGT. Trimming took off 5 bases at V and 7 bases at J, with 12 bases between the two ends. The CDR3 spells CASSSYRGEQYF. In nucleotides, the CDR3 is TGTGCCAGCAGTTCCTACCGTGGGGAGCAGTACTTC.

The table lists this clonotype with many counts. The genes are TRBV7-3 and TRBJ2-3; TRBD2 aligns across 15 bases. The CDR3 extends over 16 amino acids. Germline CDR1 is SGHTA and CDR2 is FQGTGA. V was clipped by 5 bases and J by 7 bases; unmatched bases: 7. The CDR3 DNA reads as TGTGCCAGCAGCCCGGGACTAGCGGGGGGAGCACATACGCAGTATTTT. Translation: CASSPGLAGGAHTQYF.

The rearrangement uses TRBV2 and TRBJ1-1; D is ambiguous. This CDR3 is built from 14 residues. Germline values: CDR1 SNHLY, CDR2 FYNNEI. V lost 6 bases and J 6 bases, leaving 17 bases between the germline ends. This chain's CDR3 is CASRDHLNQAEAFF. CDR3 sequence (DNA): TGTGCCAGCAGGGACCATCTAAACCAAGCTGAAGCTTTCTTT.

This clonotype appeared many times. The V call is TRBV28, the J call TRBJ2-7; 9 bases match TRBD2. The length of the CDR3 is 16 residues. Germline V gene data show CDR1 as MDHEN and CDR2 as SYDVKM. V lost 3 bases and J lost 0; bases outside the gene matches: 6. The CDR3 nucleotides are TGTGCCAGCAGTTTGGAGAGCGGGAGGAGCTCCTACGAGCAGTACTTC. Its translation: CASSLESGRSSYEQYF.

This clonotype has a handful of counts. This sequence joins TRBV20-1 and TRBJ1-1; D not resolved. This CDR3 has 12 residues. With 0 bases removed from V and 7 bases from J, the gap between germline ends came to 9 bases. CDR1 is DFQATT and CDR2 is SNEGSKA in the germline V gene (reference sequence). CDR3 residues: CSARDRPREAFF. The CDR3 coding sequence is TGCAGTGCTAGAGATCGCCCGCGTGAAGCTTTCTTT.

Ten or more counts support this clonotype. The chain joins TRBV5-4 to TRBJ1-1; D unclear. Looked up from germline, CDR1 is SGHNT and CDR2 is YYREEE (reference sequence). The CDR3 length is 15 residues. V lost 4 bases and J 0 bases, leaving 13 bases between the germline ends. The CDR3 sequence: CASSGKGVVNTEAFF. CDR3 in DNA: TGTGCCAGCAGCGGAAAAGGAGTGGTGAACACTGAAGCTTTCTTT.

V and J are TRBV20-1 and TRBJ2-5; perhaps D is TRBD1 or TRBD2 (5 bases each). V lost 3 bases and J 5 bases, leaving 22 bases between the germline ends. The CDR3 length is 16 residues. From germline, CDR1 is DFQATT and CDR2 SNEGSKA (reference sequence). The CDR3 DNA is TGCAGTGCTAGGGGGGTCCCAGGGACCCCGGGCGAGACCCAGTACTTC. Translation gives CSARGVPGTPGETQYF.

This clonotype was counted between two and nine times. The V gene is TRBV12-3 or TRBV12-4, the J gene TRBJ1-2; the match to TRBD1 covers 12 bases. The CDR3 covers 15 residues. J lost 7 bases, V lost 5 bases, and 8 bases had no gene match. CDR3 in DNA: TGTGCCAGCAGTCCCAGGGACAGGGGGCCGTCTGGCTACACCTTC. This sequence encodes CASSPRDRGPSGYTF.

On this clonotype itself: A clone one base away is much larger, so this may be a read error. V and J are TRBV11-3 and TRBJ2-7; D not certain. V dropped 5 bases and J dropped 8 bases, with 25 bases sitting between them. CDR1 is SGHNT, CDR2 YENEEA, per germline. The CDR3 is 16 residues long. In DNA form, the CDR3 reads TGTGCCAGCAGCCCCCTGGGTGAGGATTCGCTCCACAAGCAGTACTTC. Translation gives CASSPLGEDSLHKQYF.

Many counts were recorded for this clonotype. This chain links TRBV7-3 with TRBJ2-1; 7 bases map to TRBD2. There are 16 residues in the CDR3. The V and J ends lost 5 bases and 2 bases, in that order; junction bases with no gene match: 9. Germline V gene sequence: CDR1 SGHTA, CDR2 FQGTGA. CDR3 residues: CASSLQGGSAYNEQFF. CDR3 DNA sequence: TGTGCCAGCAGCCTCCAGGGCGGGAGCGCCTACAATGAGCAGTTCTTC.

The sample holds many counts of this clonotype. V and J are TRBV12-3 or TRBV12-4 and TRBJ2-2; D might be TRBD1 (6 bases). Deletions cut 0 bases from V and 6 bases from J, with 14 bases between. The CDR3 is 16 amino acids. In DNA form, the CDR3 reads TGTGCCAGCAGTTTAGCCGGGCAGGGGACGGCCGGGGAGCTGTTTTTT. Translation gives CASSLAGQGTAGELFF.

This clonotype was detected ten times or more. V is TRBV6-1 and J is TRBJ2-1; 7 positions agree with TRBD1. This CDR3 is built from 15 residues. CDR1 is MNHNS, CDR2 SASEGT, per germline. The ends lost 5 bases at V and 3 bases at J; junction bases unmatched: 7. CDR3 in amino acids: CASSPLQGLYNEQFF. The DNA for the CDR3 is TGTGCCAGCAGTCCCCTACAGGGGCTCTACAATGAGCAGTTCTTC.